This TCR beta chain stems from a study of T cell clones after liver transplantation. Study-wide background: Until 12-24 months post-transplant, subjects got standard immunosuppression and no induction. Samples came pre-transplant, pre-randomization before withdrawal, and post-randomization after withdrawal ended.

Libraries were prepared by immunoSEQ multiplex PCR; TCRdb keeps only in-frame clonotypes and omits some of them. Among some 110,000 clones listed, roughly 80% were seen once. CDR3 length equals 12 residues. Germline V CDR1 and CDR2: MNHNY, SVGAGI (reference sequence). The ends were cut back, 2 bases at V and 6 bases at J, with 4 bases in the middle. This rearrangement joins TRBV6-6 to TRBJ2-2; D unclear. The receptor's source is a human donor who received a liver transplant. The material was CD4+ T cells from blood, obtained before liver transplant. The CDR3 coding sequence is TGTGCCAGCAGTTACCCCCCCGGGGAGCTGTTTTTT. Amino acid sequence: CASSYPPGELFF.